The 9 T cell receptor beta chains presented below share a single source sample, sequenced in a study of neurological immune-mediated disorders. TCRdb re-called the 5' RACE reads through MiXCR, storing one row per CDR3 protein. The sample holds about 62,000 distinct CDR3 sequences; 4.5% to 5.5% are singletons and the top ten take less than 3.5%. The sequenced sample consisted of PBMCs. Every receptor here comes from a woman aged 50 to 65 with multiple sclerosis.

This clonotype turned up a few times. The V call is TRBV11-2, the J call TRBJ2-7, with 13 bases matching TRBD2. Germline V gene lookup returns CDR1 SGHAT and CDR2 FQNNGV. The CDR3 is 17 amino acids. Trimming removed 5 bases from V and 2 bases from J; junction bases left unmatched: 9. As DNA, the CDR3 is TGTGCCAGCAGCCCCCGACTAGCGGGGGGTAGGGCCTACGAGCAGTACTTC. Translated: CASSPRLAGGRAYEQYF.

As concerns this clonotype: A read error may account for a junction end that differs from germline. The chain couples TRBV27 to TRBJ1-5; D remains ambiguous. Looked up from germline, CDR1 is MNHEY and CDR2 is SMNVEV (reference sequence). CDR3 length: 14 residues. The CDR3 DNA reads TGTGCCAGCAGTCCCTGGGCACGCAATCAGCCCCAGAATTTT. Translated: CASSPWARNQPQNF.

This clonotype was seen repeatedly, ten times or more. This chain uses TRBV5-1 with TRBJ1-1; possible D gene TRBD1, 6 bases. The CDR3 contains 15 residues. Trimming took off 0 bases at V and 5 bases at J, with 14 bases between the two ends. Germline CDR1 and CDR2: SGHRS and YFSETQ. The CDR3 is CASSLGAGAGTEAFF. In DNA form, the CDR3 reads TGCGCCAGCAGCTTGGGAGCGGGGGCAGGAACTGAAGCTTTCTTT.

This clonotype was detected many times. V and J are TRBV6-5 and TRBJ2-1; 8 bases fit TRBD2. Germline loops: CDR1 MNHEY, CDR2 SVGAGI. Losses at the gene ends were 0 bases for V and 9 bases for J; bases not matched to a gene: 7. This CDR3 has 15 amino acids. CDR3 loop: CASSYSIVRGAEQFF. As DNA, the CDR3 is TGTGCCAGCAGTTACTCGATTGTGCGGGGGGCTGAGCAGTTCTTC.

This clonotype has at least ten counts. The chain couples TRBV7-8 to TRBJ2-1; D unclear. In germline, CDR1 is SGHVS, CDR2 FQNEAQ. V was trimmed by 4 bases and J by 7 bases, leaving 17 bases between them. CDR3 size: 15 residues. The CDR3 DNA reads TGTGCCAGCAGCTCCAGGACCTCCCCCGGGAATGAGCAGTTCTTC. It yields the protein CASSSRTSPGNEQFF.

The rearrangement uses TRBV6-2 or TRBV6-3 and TRBJ2-2; TRBD2 matches at 7 bases. Germline V lookup: CDR1 MNHEY, CDR2 SVGEGT. The CDR3 contains 14 residues. V lost 5 bases, J lost 5 bases, and 5 bases stayed unmatched. CDR3 coding DNA: TGTGCCAGCAGTGCTAGCGGAAGAACCGGGGAGCTGTTTTTT. The encoded protein is CASSASGRTGELFF.

Many counts were recorded for this clonotype. The gene calls are TRBV20-1 and TRBJ1-6; no clear D. CDR3 length equals 15 residues. From germline, CDR1 is DFQATT and CDR2 SNEGSKA (reference sequence). The ends were cut back, 6 bases at V and 7 bases at J, with 19 bases in the middle. CDR3 nucleotide sequence: TGCAGTGCGGCGAATGAATGGACGGTGAATTCACCCCTCCACTTT. Amino acid sequence: CSAANEWTVNSPLHF.

This clonotype came up many times. This chain connects TRBV6-2 or TRBV6-3 to TRBJ2-3, with D possibly TRBD2 on 6 matching bases. The germline V gene encodes CDR1 MNHEY and CDR2 SVGEGT. CDR3 length: 16 residues. Trimming removed 6 bases at V and 1 base at J, with 17 bases between. DNA for the CDR3: TGTGCCAGCAGCACACTTAGCGGAACCGGCACAGATACGCAGTATTTT. Its protein product is CASSTLSGTGTDTQYF.

In this sample, this clonotype turned up once. A read error may be the cause here, since a much bigger clone is one base away. This chain links TRBV7-8 with TRBJ1-5; 7 nucleotides agree with TRBD1. Germline V gene data show CDR1 as SGHVS and CDR2 as FQNEAQ. With V trimmed by 10 bases and J by 1 base, 16 bases remained unmatched. This CDR3 has 17 amino acids. The DNA of the CDR3 is TGTGCCAACAGTCGAAGAGGAGGGGGCGAAAGCAATCAGCCCCAGCATTTT. The encoded protein is CANSRRGGGESNQPQHF.